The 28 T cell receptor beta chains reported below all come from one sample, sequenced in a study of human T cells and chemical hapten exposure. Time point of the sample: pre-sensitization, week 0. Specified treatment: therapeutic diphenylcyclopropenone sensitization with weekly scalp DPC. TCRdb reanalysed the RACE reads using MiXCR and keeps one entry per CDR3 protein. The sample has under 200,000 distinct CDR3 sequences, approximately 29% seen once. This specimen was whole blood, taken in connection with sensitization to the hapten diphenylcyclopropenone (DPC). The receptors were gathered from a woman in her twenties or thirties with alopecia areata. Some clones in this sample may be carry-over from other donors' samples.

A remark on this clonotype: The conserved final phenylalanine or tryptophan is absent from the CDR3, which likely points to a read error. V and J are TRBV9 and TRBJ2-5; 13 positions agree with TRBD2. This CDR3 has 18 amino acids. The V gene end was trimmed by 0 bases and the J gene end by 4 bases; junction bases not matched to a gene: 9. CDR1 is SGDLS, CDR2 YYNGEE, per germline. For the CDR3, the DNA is TGTGCCAGCAGCGTAGGGGGAGGGGGACTAGCGGGACGAGAGACCCAGTACTTA. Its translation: CASSVGGGGLAGRETQYL.

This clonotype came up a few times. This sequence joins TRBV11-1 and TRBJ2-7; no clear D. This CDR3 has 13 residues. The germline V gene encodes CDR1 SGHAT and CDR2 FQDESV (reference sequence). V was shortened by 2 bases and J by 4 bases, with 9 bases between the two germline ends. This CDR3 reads CASSLSQHYEQYF. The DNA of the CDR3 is TGTGCCAGCAGCTTAAGTCAGCATTACGAGCAGTACTTC.

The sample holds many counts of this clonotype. The CDR3 reads CASSWDSRLKEAFF. CDR3 nucleotides: TGTGCCAGCAGTTGGGACAGCCGATTGAAGGAAGCTTTCTTT. The chain couples TRBV12-3 or TRBV12-4 to TRBJ1-1, with 7 bases identical to TRBD1. V gave up 4 bases and J gave up 8 bases; unmatched junction bases: 10. The CDR3 totals 14 residues.

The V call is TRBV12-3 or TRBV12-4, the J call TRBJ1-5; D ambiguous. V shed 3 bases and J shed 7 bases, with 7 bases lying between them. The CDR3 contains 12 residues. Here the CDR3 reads CASSLAVQPQHF. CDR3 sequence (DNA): TGTGCCAGCAGTTTGGCTGTCCAGCCCCAGCATTTT.

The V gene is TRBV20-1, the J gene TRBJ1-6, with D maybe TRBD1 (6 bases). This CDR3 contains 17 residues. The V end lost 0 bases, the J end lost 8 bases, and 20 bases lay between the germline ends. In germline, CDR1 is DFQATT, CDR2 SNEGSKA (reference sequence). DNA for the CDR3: TGCAGTGCTAGAGATTTTGTCGAGGGTAGGGGGGATTCACCCCTCCACTTT. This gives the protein CSARDFVEGRGDSPLHF.

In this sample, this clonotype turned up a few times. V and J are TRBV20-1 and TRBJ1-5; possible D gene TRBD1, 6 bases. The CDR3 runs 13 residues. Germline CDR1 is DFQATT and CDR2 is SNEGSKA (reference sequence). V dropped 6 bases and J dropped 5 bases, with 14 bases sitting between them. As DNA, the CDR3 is TGCAGTGCGGAGCAGGGGCTAGATCAGCCCCAGCATTTT. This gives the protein CSAEQGLDQPQHF.

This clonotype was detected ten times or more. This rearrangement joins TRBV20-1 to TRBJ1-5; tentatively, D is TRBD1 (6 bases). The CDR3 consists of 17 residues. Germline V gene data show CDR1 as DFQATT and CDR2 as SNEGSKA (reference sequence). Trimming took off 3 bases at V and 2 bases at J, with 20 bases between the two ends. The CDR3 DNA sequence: TGCAGTGCTAGTCGTTTAGGGGGTCTGATGGGCAATCAGCCCCAGCATTTT. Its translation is CSASRLGGLMGNQPQHF.

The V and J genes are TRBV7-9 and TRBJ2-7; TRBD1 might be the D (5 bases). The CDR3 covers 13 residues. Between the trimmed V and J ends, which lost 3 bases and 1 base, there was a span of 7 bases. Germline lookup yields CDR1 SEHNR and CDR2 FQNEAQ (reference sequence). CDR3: CASSFRESYEQYF. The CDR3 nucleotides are TGTGCCAGCAGCTTCAGGGAATCCTACGAGCAGTACTTC. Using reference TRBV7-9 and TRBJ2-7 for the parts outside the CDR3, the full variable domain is DTGVSQNPRHKITKRGQNVTFRCDPISEHNRLYWYRQTLGQGPEFLTYFQNEAQLEKSRLLSDRFSAERPKGSFSTLEIQRTEQGDSAMYLCASSFRESYEQYFGPGTRLTVT.

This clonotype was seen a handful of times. The CDR3 nucleotides are TGCGCCAGCAGCTTGTCCCCACAGGGACCCGGCTACGAGCAGTACTTC. Its protein product is CASSLSPQGPGYEQYF. The J gene is TRBJ2-7, the V gene TRBV5-1, with D tentatively TRBD1 (6 bases). The germline gives CDR1 SGHRS, CDR2 YFSETQ. CDR3 length equals 16 residues. V was shortened by 1 base and J by 3 bases, with 17 bases between the two germline ends.

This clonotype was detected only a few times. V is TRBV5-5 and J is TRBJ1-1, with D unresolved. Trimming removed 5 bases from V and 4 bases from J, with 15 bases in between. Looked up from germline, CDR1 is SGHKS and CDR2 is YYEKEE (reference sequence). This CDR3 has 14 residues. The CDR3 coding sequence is TGTGCCAGCAGATTCACGGGATTAGGCACTGAAGCTTTCTTT. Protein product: CASRFTGLGTEAFF. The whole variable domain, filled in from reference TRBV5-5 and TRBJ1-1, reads DAGVTQSPTHLIKTRGQQVTLRCSPISGHKSVSWYQQVLGQGPQFIFQYYEKEERGRGNFPDRFSARQFPNYSSELNVNALLLGDSALYLCASRFTGLGTEAFFGQGTRLTVV.

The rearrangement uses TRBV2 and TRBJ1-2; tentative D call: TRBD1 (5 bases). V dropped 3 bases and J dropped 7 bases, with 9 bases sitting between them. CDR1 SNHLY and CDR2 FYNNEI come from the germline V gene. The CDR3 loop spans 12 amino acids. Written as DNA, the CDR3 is TGTGCCAGCAGTGAGCGGGGGTTTGGCTACACCTTC. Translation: CASSERGFGYTF.

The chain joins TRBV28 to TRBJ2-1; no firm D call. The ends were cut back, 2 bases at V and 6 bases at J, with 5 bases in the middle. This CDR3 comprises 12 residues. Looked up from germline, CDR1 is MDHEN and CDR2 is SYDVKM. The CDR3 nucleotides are TGTGCCAGCAGTTTAAAGGCCAATGAGCAGTTCTTC. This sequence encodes CASSLKANEQFF.

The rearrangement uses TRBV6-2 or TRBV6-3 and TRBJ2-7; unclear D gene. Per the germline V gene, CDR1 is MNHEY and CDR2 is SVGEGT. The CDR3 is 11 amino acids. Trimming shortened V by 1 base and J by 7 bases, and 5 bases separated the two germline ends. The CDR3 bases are TGTGCCAGCAGTTACTGGGAAGAGCAGTACTTC. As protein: CASSYWEEQYF.

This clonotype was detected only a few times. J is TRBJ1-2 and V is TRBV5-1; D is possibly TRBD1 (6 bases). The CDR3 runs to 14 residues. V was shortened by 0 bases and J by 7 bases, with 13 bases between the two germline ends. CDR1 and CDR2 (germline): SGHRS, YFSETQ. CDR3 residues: CASSLVGTSSGYTF. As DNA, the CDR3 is TGCGCCAGCAGCTTGGTAGGGACATCGAGTGGCTACACCTTC.

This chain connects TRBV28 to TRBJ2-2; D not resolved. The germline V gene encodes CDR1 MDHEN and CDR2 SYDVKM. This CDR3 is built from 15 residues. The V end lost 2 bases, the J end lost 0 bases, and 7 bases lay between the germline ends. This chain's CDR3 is CASSLTGTNTGELFF. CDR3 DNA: TGTGCCAGCAGTTTAACGGGCACGAACACCGGGGAGCTGTTTTTT.

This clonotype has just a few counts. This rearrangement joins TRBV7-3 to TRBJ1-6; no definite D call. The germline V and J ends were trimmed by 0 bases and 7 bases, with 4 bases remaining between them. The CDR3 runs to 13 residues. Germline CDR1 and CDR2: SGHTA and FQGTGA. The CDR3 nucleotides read TGTGCCAGCAGCTTAACGTTGAATTCACCCCTCCACTTT. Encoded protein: CASSLTLNSPLHF.

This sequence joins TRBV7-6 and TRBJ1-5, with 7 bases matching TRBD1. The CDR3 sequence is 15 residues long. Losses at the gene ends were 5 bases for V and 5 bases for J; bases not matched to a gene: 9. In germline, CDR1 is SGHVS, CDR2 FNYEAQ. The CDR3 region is CASSPGQELDQPQHF. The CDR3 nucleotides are TGTGCCAGCAGCCCAGGACAGGAACTCGATCAGCCCCAGCATTTT.

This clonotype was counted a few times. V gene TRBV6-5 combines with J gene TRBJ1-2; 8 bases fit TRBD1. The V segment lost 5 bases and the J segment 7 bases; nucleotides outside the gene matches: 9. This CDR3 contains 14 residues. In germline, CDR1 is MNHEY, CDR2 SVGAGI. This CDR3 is CASSPPGQERGYTF. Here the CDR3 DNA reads TGTGCCAGCAGTCCTCCGGGACAGGAGCGTGGCTACACCTTC.

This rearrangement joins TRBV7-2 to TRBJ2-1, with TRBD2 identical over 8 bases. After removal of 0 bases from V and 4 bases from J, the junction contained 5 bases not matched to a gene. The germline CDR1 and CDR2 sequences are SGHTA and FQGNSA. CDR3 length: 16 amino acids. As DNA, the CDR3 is TGTGCCAGCAGCTTAGCGCGTGCTAGCGGGTACAATGAGCAGTTCTTC. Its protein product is CASSLARASGYNEQFF.

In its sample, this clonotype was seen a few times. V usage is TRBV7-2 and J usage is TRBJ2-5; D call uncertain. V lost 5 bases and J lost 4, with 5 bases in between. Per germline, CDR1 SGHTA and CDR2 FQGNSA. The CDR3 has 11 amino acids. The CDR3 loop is CASSRTETQYF. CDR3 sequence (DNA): TGTGCCAGCAGCCGAACAGAGACCCAGTACTTC.

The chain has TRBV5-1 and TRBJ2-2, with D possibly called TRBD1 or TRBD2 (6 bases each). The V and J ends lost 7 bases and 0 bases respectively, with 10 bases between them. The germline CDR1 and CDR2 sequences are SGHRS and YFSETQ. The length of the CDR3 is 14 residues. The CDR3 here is CASWGAANTGELFF. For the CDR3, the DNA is TGCGCCAGCTGGGGGGCTGCGAACACCGGGGAGCTGTTTTTT.

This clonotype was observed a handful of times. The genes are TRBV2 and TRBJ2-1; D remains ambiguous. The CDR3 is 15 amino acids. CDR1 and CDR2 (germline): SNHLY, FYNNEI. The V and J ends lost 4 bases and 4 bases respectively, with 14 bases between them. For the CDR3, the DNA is TGTGCCAGCAGTGGAGGTCGGGCTGGGTACAATGAGCAGTTCTTC. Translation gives CASSGGRAGYNEQFF.

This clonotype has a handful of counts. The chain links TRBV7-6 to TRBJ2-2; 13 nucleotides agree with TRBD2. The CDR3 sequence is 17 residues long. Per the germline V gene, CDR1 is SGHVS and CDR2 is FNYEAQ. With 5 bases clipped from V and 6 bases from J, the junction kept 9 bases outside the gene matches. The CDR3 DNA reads TGTGCCAGCAGCCAATGGACTAGCGGGAGAAATCCCGGGGAGCTGTTTTTT. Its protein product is CASSQWTSGRNPGELFF.

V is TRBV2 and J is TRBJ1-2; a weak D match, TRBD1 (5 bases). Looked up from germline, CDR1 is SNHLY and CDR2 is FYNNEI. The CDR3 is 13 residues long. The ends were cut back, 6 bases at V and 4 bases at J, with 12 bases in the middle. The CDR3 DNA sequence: TGTGCCAGCAGCGGGACCCGTGTCTATGGCTACACCTTC. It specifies CASSGTRVYGYTF.

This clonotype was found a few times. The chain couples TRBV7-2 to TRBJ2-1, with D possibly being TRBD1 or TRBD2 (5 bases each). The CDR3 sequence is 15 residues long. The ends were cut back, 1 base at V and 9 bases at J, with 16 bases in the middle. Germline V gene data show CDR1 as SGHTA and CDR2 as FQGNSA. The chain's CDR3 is CASSLGAGDAREQFF. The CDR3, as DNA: TGTGCCAGCAGCTTAGGGGCTGGGGACGCGCGTGAGCAGTTCTTC.

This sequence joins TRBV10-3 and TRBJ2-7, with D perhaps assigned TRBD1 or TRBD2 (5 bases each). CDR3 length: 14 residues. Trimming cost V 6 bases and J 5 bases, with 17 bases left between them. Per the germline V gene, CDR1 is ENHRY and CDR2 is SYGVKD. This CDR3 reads CAIRSGAERHEQYF. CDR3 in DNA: TGTGCCATCAGATCCGGGGCTGAGCGGCACGAGCAGTACTTC.

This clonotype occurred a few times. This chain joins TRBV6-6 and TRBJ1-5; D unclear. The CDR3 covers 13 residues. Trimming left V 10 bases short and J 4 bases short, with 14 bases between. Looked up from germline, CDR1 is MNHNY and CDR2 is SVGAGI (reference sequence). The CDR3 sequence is CAMRLDGNQPQHF. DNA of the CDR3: TGTGCCATGCGTTTGGACGGGAATCAGCCCCAGCATTTT.

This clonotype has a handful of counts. CDR3 region: CSAALLAGDTGELFF. In nucleotides, the CDR3 is TGCAGCGCCGCCTTACTAGCGGGAGACACCGGGGAGCTGTTTTTT. The V call is TRBV29-1, the J call TRBJ2-2; the match to TRBD2 covers 11 bases. The V gene's germline CDR1 is SQVTM and CDR2 ANQGSEA. CDR3 length: 15 residues. With V trimmed by 7 bases and J by 3 bases, 7 bases remained unmatched.